This TCR beta chain is drawn from a study of early stage breast cancer tumors. Study-level information: ER+/PR+/HER2- status applied to about 80% of the 16 invasive breast tumors.

Clones were read by immunoSEQ multiplex PCR, and TCRdb kept only the in-frame ones, dropping some. The sample carries 35,000 to 45,000 clones, roughly 72% recorded once. Notes on this clone: Sequence at one end of the junction differs from germline and may be a read error.

CDR3 length: 16 amino acids. Germline loops: CDR1 SNHLY, CDR2 FYNNEI. This clonotype was sampled from a person in their sixties or seventies with breast cancer. This rearrangement joins TRBV2 to TRBJ2-2; TRBD2 matches at 9 bases. Sequencing used blood. In nucleotides, the CDR3 is TGTGCCAGCAATGAAGCGGGGGGCCAGCGGTCCGGGGAGCTGTTTTTT. It is translated as CASNEAGGQRSGELFF.